This TCR beta chain was profiled in a study of cytomegalovirus exposure and HLA in healthy donors. Notes on this clone: Its antigen remains unidentified.

Study results and caveats: Some V segments (TRBV6-2 and TRBV6-3 among them) were excluded as indistinguishable. In a later analysis, HLA-C alleles had the fewest associated TCRs, DRB1 alleles the most.

CDR3 length equals 15 residues. Germline loops: CDR1 SGHDN, CDR2 FVKESK. V was clipped by 0 bases and J by 7 bases; unmatched bases: 5. A multiplex PCR was run with 60 Vbeta primers and 13 Jbeta primers. The table came from immunoSEQ multiplex PCR; TCRdb's copy has only in-frame clones and leaves some out. The profile shows 100,000 to 150,000 clones, 75% to 85% of them singletons. The sample comprised PBMCs. V is TRBV14 and J is TRBJ1-2, with 10 bases identical to TRBD1. The sequence was collected from a woman aged 40 to 55 in good health and CMV-seronegative. DNA of the CDR3: TGTGCCAGCAGCCAAGAAGGGACAGGGGTGCGTGGCTACACCTTC. Translated, it gives CASSQEGTGVRGYTF.